A single sample is the source of the 5 T cell receptor beta chains below, sequenced in a study of spatial heterogeneity in lung cancer. From the 5' RACE reads, TCRdb called clonotypes with MiXCR, one entry per CDR3 protein. Seen here are 30,000 to 45,000 distinct CDR3 sequences, 2.5% to 3.5% observed once, and the top ten hold 35% to 40%. Time point: sample taken at primary tumor resection. Sequenced material: normal lung tissue next to the tumor, taken at surgery. The receptor set was obtained from a male donor with early-stage non-small cell lung cancer.

At least ten counts were recorded for this clonotype. This chain joins TRBV7-9 and TRBJ2-1, with 7 bases fitting TRBD2. The CDR3 is 14 amino acids. Trimming took 5 bases from V and 8 from J; bases not matched to a gene: 9. Germline V gene data show CDR1 as SEHNR and CDR2 as FQNEAQ (reference sequence). CDR3 loop: CASSPPGGRDEQFF. CDR3 bases: TGTGCCAGCAGCCCCCCGGGGGGAAGGGATGAGCAGTTCTTC.

This clonotype was picked up a small number of times. This chain links TRBV4-2 with TRBJ1-6; the D is unclear. This CDR3 region has 17 residues. Germline V gene data show CDR1 as LGHNA and CDR2 as YNFKEQ. Trimming cost V 3 bases and J 10 bases, with 22 bases left between them. CDR3: CASSQDATGGFESPLHF. The CDR3 DNA follows: TGTGCCAGCAGCCAGGATGCCACGGGTGGATTTGAGTCACCCCTCCACTTT.

This chain joins TRBV20-1 and TRBJ2-1; 10 bases agree with TRBD1. This CDR3 has 14 residues. Germline V CDR1 and CDR2: DFQATT, SNEGSKA (reference sequence). V lost 6 bases to trimming and J lost 8 bases; unmatched junction nucleotides: 10. CDR3 amino acids: CSATGGQGFDEQFF. CDR3 in DNA: TGCAGTGCGACCGGGGGACAGGGGTTTGATGAGCAGTTCTTC.

In this sample, this clonotype turned up many times. V is TRBV12-3 or TRBV12-4 and J is TRBJ1-6; 9 positions agree with TRBD1. This CDR3 comprises 13 residues. The V gene end was trimmed by 7 bases and the J gene end by 8 bases; junction bases not matched to a gene: 3. The CDR3 DNA sequence: TGTGCCAGCAAGACAGGGGGGGATTCACCCCTCCACTTT. The encoded protein is CASKTGGDSPLHF.

This chain uses TRBV11-2 with TRBJ2-7; a possible D gene is TRBD1 (6 bases). With 1 base removed from V and 2 bases from J, the gap between germline ends came to 18 bases. Per germline, CDR1 SGHAT and CDR2 FQNNGV. CDR3 length equals 17 residues. The CDR3 coding sequence is TGTGCCAGCAGCTTAGTCTACAGGACAGAGAGACCCTACGAGCAGTACTTC. It yields the protein CASSLVYRTERPYEQYF.